This T cell receptor beta chain is drawn from a study of cytomegalovirus exposure and HLA in healthy donors. Findings and limits, study-wide: A prior analysis recorded that most TCR beta V segments were productive about 87% or about 30% of the time. Many donors carried some public TCRs, although rarity characterized most TCR sequences. The availability of immune exposure information extended only to CMV serostatus. Overall, about 160 TCR beta chains were annotated as cytomegalovirus-associated.

CDR1 and CDR2 (germline): GTSNPN, SVGIG (reference sequence). The V gene lost 5 bases and the J gene lost 1 base, with 5 bases spanning the gap. The CDR3 consists of 11 residues. Vbeta (60) and Jbeta (13) primers were used in the PCR. Data came from immunoSEQ multiplex PCR; TCRdb stores just in-frame clones and leaves some out. The sample has around 160,000 clones; around three quarters are singletons. In regard to this clone: The antigen remains unidentified.

The receptor was derived from a woman between 40 and 55 years old in good health and CMV-seronegative. The chain is built from TRBV30 and TRBJ2-5, with D perhaps TRBD1 (5 bases). Sequenced input: PBMCs. CDR3 amino acids: CAWQGQETQYF. CDR3 nucleotides: TGTGCCTGGCAGGGCCAAGAGACCCAGTACTTC. Variable domain in full (rest from reference TRBV30 and TRBJ2-5): SQTIHQWPATLVQPVGSPLSLECTVEGTSNPNLYWYRQAAGRGLQLLFYSVGIGQISSEVPQNLSASRPQDRQFILSSKKLLLSDSGFYLCAWQGQETQYFGPGTRLLVL.